This T cell receptor beta chain was captured in a study of human T cells and chemical hapten exposure. Looking at the study overall: How much TCR each sample yielded varied, mostly because pooled library volumes differed slightly.

Total RNA was isolated from whole blood that had not been fractionated. The library gave individual cDNA molecules unique molecular identifiers. TCRdb reanalysed the 5' RACE reads using MiXCR and keeps one entry per CDR3 protein. The sample lists 110,000 or so distinct CDR3 sequences, 15% to 20% occurring once. Germline CDR1 reads LGHDT; CDR2 reads YNNKEL (reference sequence). V gave up 1 base and J gave up 3 bases, with 9 bases separating them. The CDR3 runs 14 residues. This chain links TRBV3-1 with TRBJ2-5, with D possibly matching TRBD2 (6 bases). This sequence was found in a human donor in good health. The CDR3 DNA follows: TGTGCCAGCAGCCAAGGGACGGGGGAAGAGACCCAGTACTTC. Residues: CASSQGTGEETQYF.